This entry lists 13 T cell receptor beta chains sequenced from one sample in a study of post-analysis software for immune sequencing data. Unique molecular identifiers tagged the TCR beta cDNA libraries. TCRdb ran MiXCR on the PCR reads and lists one entry per CDR3 protein. This table has hundreds of thousands of distinct CDR3 sequences, around 60% appearing once. No antigen is known for these receptors. Study outcomes and limitations: In patients, about 5 TRBV segments were more frequent than in controls, with TRBV5-6, TRBV5-1 and TRBV20-1 among them.

Material for sequencing was blood. Every receptor here comes from a girl aged 2 to 10 with multiple sclerosis.

In this sample, this clonotype turned up a few times. The rearrangement links TRBV7-2 to TRBJ1-1, with D uncertain. V shed 1 base and J shed 1 base, with 7 bases lying between them. The CDR3 loop spans 14 amino acids. CDR1 is SGHTA and CDR2 is FQGNSA in the germline V gene. In nucleotides, the CDR3 is TGTGCCAGCAGCTTAGTGCGGTCGAACACTGAAGCTTTCTTT. Its protein product is CASSLVRSNTEAFF. The full variable domain, in which reference TRBV7-2 and TRBJ1-1 provide the parts outside the CDR3, is GAGVSQSPSNKVTEKGKDVELRCDPISGHTALYWYRQSLGQGLEFLIYFQGNSAPDKSGLPSDRFSAERTGGSVSTLTIQRTQQEDSAVYLCASSLVRSNTEAFFGQGTRLTVV.

The chain combines TRBV10-3 with TRBJ2-3; D call uncertain. V lost 1 base and J lost 5, with 4 bases in between. Germline-derived CDR1 and CDR2 are ENHRY and SYGVKD. The CDR3 is made up of 12 amino acids. DNA for the CDR3: TGTGCCATCAGTGAGTTCGTAGATACGCAGTATTTT. Its protein is CAISEFVDTQYF.

This sequence joins TRBV5-1 and TRBJ2-3; D is undetermined. CDR1 is SGHRS, CDR2 YFSETQ, per germline. CDR3 length: 14 residues. Trimming pared 0 bases from V and 4 bases from J, leaving 9 bases between. As DNA, the CDR3 is TGCGCCAGCAGCTTGGCGGCGGAGTCAGATACGCAGTATTTT. It translates to CASSLAAESDTQYF. The variable domain in full, completed from reference TRBV5-1 and TRBJ2-3, reads KAGVTQTPRYLIKTRGQQVTLSCSPISGHRSVSWYQQTPGQGLQFLFEYFSETQRNKGNFPGRFSGRQFSNSRSEMNVSTLELGDSALYLCASSLAAESDTQYFGPGTRLTVL.

This chain joins TRBV7-9 and TRBJ2-3; 10 nucleotides agree with TRBD2. The CDR3 extends over 15 amino acids. V was clipped by 5 bases and J by 4 bases; unmatched bases: 6. Germline V CDR1 and CDR2: SEHNR, FQNEAQ (reference sequence). CDR3 sequence (DNA): TGTGCCAGCAGCCCCCGGCTAGCGGGAGCAGATACGCAGTATTTT. Its protein is CASSPRLAGADTQYF.

This chain connects TRBV7-9 to TRBJ2-1, with D possibly being TRBD1 (7 bases). The CDR3 is 14 amino acids. Germline V CDR1 and CDR2: SEHNR, FQNEAQ (reference sequence). The ends were cut back, 3 bases at V and 8 bases at J, with 14 bases in the middle. The CDR3 DNA reads as TGTGCCAGCAGCTTGCGGCAGGGGGAGGATGAGCAGTTCTTC. Its translation is CASSLRQGEDEQFF.

The sample holds a few counts of this clonotype. J is TRBJ2-1 and V is TRBV5-4; D is undetermined. From germline, CDR1 is SGHNT and CDR2 YYREEE (reference sequence). The CDR3 covers 15 residues. Between the trimmed V and J ends, which lost 3 bases and 3 bases, there was a span of 13 bases. CDR3 DNA sequence: TGTGCCAGCAGCTCCCATCTTCAACTCTACAATGAGCAGTTCTTC. This sequence encodes CASSSHLQLYNEQFF.

The chain couples TRBV20-1 to TRBJ2-1, with 8 bases fitting TRBD2. Germline assignment: CDR1 DFQATT and CDR2 SNEGSKA (reference sequence). The CDR3 covers 17 residues. The V gene end was trimmed by 0 bases and the J gene end by 0 bases; junction bases not matched to a gene: 7. CDR3 bases: TGCAGTGCTAGAGATGATGGGAGCGGGAGCTCCTACAATGAGCAGTTCTTC. Amino acids: CSARDDGSGSSYNEQFF.

This clonotype was counted a few times. CDR3 nucleotide sequence: TGCGCCAGCAGCCAAGATCGGAATACCCTCGAAGCGGCTTTCTTT. Translating gives CASSQDRNTLEAAFF. The rearrangement joins TRBV4-3 to TRBJ1-1; D is unclear. In germline, CDR1 is LGHNA, CDR2 YSLEER. This CDR3 spans 15 amino acids. V was pared by 0 bases and J by 11 bases, with 19 bases between.

The chain couples TRBV20-1 to TRBJ2-1, with D perhaps matching TRBD2 (6 bases). V lost 7 bases to trimming and J lost 7 bases, with 17 bases between them. From germline, CDR1 is DFQATT and CDR2 SNEGSKA (reference sequence). The CDR3 is made up of 13 amino acids. CDR3 amino acids: CSVLSDYRNEQFF. The CDR3 DNA follows: TGCAGTGTCTTATCGGACTATAGGAATGAGCAGTTCTTC.

CDR3 amino acids: CASSLVGSFYEQYF. CDR3 nucleotide sequence: TGTGCCAGCAGCTTAGTCGGTAGCTTCTACGAGCAGTACTTC. The rearrangement links TRBV7-2 to TRBJ2-7, with D unresolved. V was trimmed by 1 base and J by 3 bases, leaving 10 bases between them. The CDR3 length is 14 residues. CDR1 SGHTA and CDR2 FQGNSA come from the germline V gene.

This clonotype was observed a handful of times. The chain employs TRBV18 and TRBJ2-1; a weak D match, TRBD2 (6 bases). The CDR3 is 15 residues long. V dropped 0 bases and J dropped 5 bases, with 11 bases sitting between them. Per germline, CDR1 KGHSH and CDR2 LQKENI. The CDR3 DNA follows: TGTGCCAGCTCACCACCTGGGGGGAACCACAATGAGCAGTTCTTC. Its protein is CASSPPGGNHNEQFF. Full variable domain (missing parts from reference TRBV18 and TRBJ2-1): NAGVMQNPRHLVRRRGQEARLRCSPMKGHSHVYWYRQLPEEGLKFMVYLQKENIIDESGMPKERFSAEFPKEGPSILRIQQVVRGDSAAYFCASSPPGGNHNEQFFGPGTRLTVL.

This clonotype was observed a few times. The chain recombines TRBV12-3 or TRBV12-4 with TRBJ2-3; weak D call: TRBD2 (5 bases). Trimming stripped 3 bases from V and 2 bases from J, with 9 bases between. The CDR3 is 14 amino acids. CDR3 region: CASSFPGYTDTQYF. In DNA form, the CDR3 reads TGTGCCAGCAGTTTCCCGGGATACACAGATACGCAGTATTTT.

This chain connects TRBV20-1 to TRBJ2-3, with TRBD2 matching over 16 bases. V lost 4 bases, J lost 3 bases, and 10 bases stayed unmatched. CDR3 length: 18 amino acids. The germline CDR1 and CDR2 sequences are DFQATT and SNEGSKA (reference sequence). The CDR3 region is CSATLPGLAGGDTDTQYF. The CDR3, as DNA: TGCAGTGCTACACTGCCGGGACTAGCGGGGGGGGATACAGATACGCAGTATTTT.